Each of the 24 T cell receptor beta chains below was sequenced from the same sample in a study of spatial heterogeneity in lung cancer. The time point here: sample taken at primary tumor resection. Tumor, nontumor lung or frozen PBMC supplied whole RNA that was sequenced unsorted. Each CDR3 protein gets one entry after TCRdb re-called the 5' RACE reads with MiXCR. Found here are tens of thousands of distinct CDR3 sequences, approximately 8.9% of them singletons; the top ten hold around 15%. Sequencing was performed on PBMCs, taken at surgery. These receptors came from a female donor with early-stage non-small cell lung cancer.

The V and J genes are TRBV5-6 and TRBJ1-1; D remains ambiguous. The CDR3 has 15 residues. Looked up from germline, CDR1 is SGHDT and CDR2 is YYEEEE. The ends were cut back, 1 base at V and 4 bases at J, with 14 bases in the middle. The CDR3 coding sequence is TGTGCCAGCAGCTTGAATCGGGGATTGAGCACTGAAGCTTTCTTT. Translating gives CASSLNRGLSTEAFF.

Ten or more counts support this clonotype. The chain is built from TRBV28 and TRBJ2-1; TRBD1 is a possible D gene (5 bases). CDR3 size: 15 residues. The germline V gene encodes CDR1 MDHEN and CDR2 SYDVKM. V lost 5 bases and J lost 2, with 13 bases in between. DNA of the CDR3: TGTGCCAGCAGTCCTGTTGTAGGGGCCTACAATGAGCAGTTCTTC. This translates into CASSPVVGAYNEQFF.

This clonotype has ten or more counts. V gene TRBV7-9 combines with J gene TRBJ1-1; maybe TRBD1 (6 bases). This CDR3 comprises 14 residues. Looked up from germline, CDR1 is SEHNR and CDR2 is FQNEAQ (reference sequence). Trimming stripped 4 bases from V and 3 bases from J, with 12 bases between. DNA of the CDR3: TGTGCCAGCAGCTCCAGGGGTGATGACACTGAAGCTTTCTTT. Its protein is CASSSRGDDTEAFF.

This chain joins TRBV6-1 and TRBJ2-3; TRBD2 might be the D (6 bases). The CDR3 has 15 amino acids. V was cut by 5 bases and J by 6 bases, with 18 bases left in between. The V gene's germline CDR1 is MNHNS and CDR2 SASEGT. CDR3 protein: CASSSNWDSGDTQYF. In DNA form, the CDR3 reads TGTGCCAGCAGTTCGAACTGGGACTCGGGGGATACGCAGTATTTT.

This clonotype was observed a handful of times. This sequence joins TRBV9 and TRBJ2-3; no reliable D call. This CDR3 comprises 12 residues. The V end lost 5 bases, the J end lost 9 bases, and 13 bases lay between the germline ends. CDR1 and CDR2 from the germline V gene are SGDLS and YYNGEE. The CDR3 DNA reads TGTGCCAGCAGTGCCCAGCAGACCACGCAGTATTTT. Translation gives CASSAQQTTQYF.

This clonotype was observed a few times. This chain links TRBV6-1 with TRBJ1-3; D call uncertain. The germline CDR1 and CDR2 sequences are MNHNS and SASEGT. Trimming pared 4 bases from V and 0 bases from J, leaving 10 bases between. This CDR3 region has 15 residues. This CDR3 is CASSATTNSGNTIYF. The CDR3 DNA reads as TGTGCCAGCAGTGCAACTACAAACTCTGGAAACACCATATATTTT.

This chain uses TRBV15 with TRBJ1-1; D remains ambiguous. Per germline, CDR1 LNHNV and CDR2 YYDKDF (reference sequence). CDR3 length equals 12 residues. The V gene lost 3 bases and the J gene lost 6 bases, with 8 bases spanning the gap. CDR3 loop: CATSSAFSEAFF. CDR3 DNA: TGTGCCACCAGCAGTGCTTTCTCTGAAGCTTTCTTT. Drawing the rest from reference TRBV15 and TRBJ1-1, the complete variable domain is DAMVIQNPRYQVTQFGKPVTLSCSQTLNHNVMYWYQQKSSQAPKLLFHYYDKDFNNEADTPDNFQSRRPNTSFCFLDIRSPGLGDTAMYLCATSSAFSEAFFGQGTRLTVV.

There are a few counts of this clonotype. The chain carries TRBV12-5 and TRBJ2-3, with D possibly called TRBD1 or TRBD2 (5 bases each). Trimming cost V 3 bases and J 0 bases, with 13 bases left between them. The CDR3 spans 16 residues. Per the germline V gene, CDR1 is LGHNT and CDR2 is FRNRAP. The CDR3 DNA reads as TGTGCTAGTGGTTTTCAGGGACCTCCTAGCACAGATACGCAGTATTTT. Encoded protein: CASGFQGPPSTDTQYF.

This clonotype was found a few times. The V gene is TRBV12-3 or TRBV12-4, the J gene TRBJ2-2; D unresolved. This CDR3 has 13 residues. Deletions cut 6 bases from V and 6 bases from J, with 11 bases between. Here the CDR3 reads CASRIKEPGELFF. CDR3 sequence (DNA): TGTGCCAGCAGAATAAAGGAGCCCGGGGAGCTGTTTTTT.

A few counts support this clonotype. The V call is TRBV15, the J call TRBJ2-7; a possible D gene is TRBD1 (5 bases). Germline-derived CDR1 and CDR2 are LNHNV and YYDKDF (reference sequence). This CDR3 is built from 17 residues. V lost 0 bases and J lost 7, with 22 bases in between. CDR3 in DNA: TGTGCCACCAGCAGAGATGGCGGACGCAGGGTCCTTGGTGAGCAGTACTTC. It encodes CATSRDGGRRVLGEQYF.

This chain joins TRBV5-1 and TRBJ2-5; D is unresolved. Germline values: CDR1 SGHRS, CDR2 YFSETQ. V was shortened by 4 bases and J by 4 bases, with 14 bases between the two germline ends. CDR3 length equals 14 residues. CDR3 in amino acids: CASSAQERRETQYF. CDR3 in DNA: TGCGCCAGCAGCGCCCAGGAAAGGCGAGAGACCCAGTACTTC.

This clonotype was picked up many times. This chain joins TRBV6-5 and TRBJ1-1; maybe TRBD1 (6 bases). The V and J ends lost 2 bases and 6 bases respectively, with 16 bases between them. The CDR3 is 15 residues long. CDR1 is MNHEY, CDR2 SVGAGI, per germline. The CDR3 DNA sequence: TGTGCCAGCAGTTACACAGGGACCGCCAAGTCTGAAGCTTTCTTT. Its translation is CASSYTGTAKSEAFF.

Only a few counts were recorded for this clonotype. The rearrangement uses TRBV7-9 and TRBJ2-2; TRBD1 matches at 7 bases. The V gene end was trimmed by 6 bases and the J gene end by 4 bases; junction bases not matched to a gene: 5. From germline, CDR1 is SEHNR and CDR2 FQNEAQ (reference sequence). The CDR3 loop spans 14 amino acids. The CDR3 spells CASSSTGFTGELFF. CDR3 bases: TGTGCCAGCAGTTCGACAGGGTTCACCGGGGAGCTGTTTTTT.

J is TRBJ1-6 and V is TRBV12-3 or TRBV12-4; D call uncertain. V lost 5 bases, J lost 11 bases, and 10 bases lay in between. The CDR3 runs to 12 residues. The CDR3 DNA sequence: TGTGCCAGCAGTATCCCGAGGACACCCCTCCACTTT. This gives the protein CASSIPRTPLHF.

About this clonotype: The junction differs from germline at one of its ends, possibly a read error. The V and J genes are TRBV6-1 and TRBJ1-4, with D perhaps TRBD1 (6 bases). CDR1 and CDR2 from the germline V gene are MNHNS and SASEGT. The CDR3 loop spans 14 amino acids. CDR3 nucleotide sequence: TGTTCCAGCAGTGCCGGGGGCTCAAATGAAAAACTGTTTTTT. It is translated as CSSSAGGSNEKLFF.

V and J are TRBV7-7 and TRBJ1-1; D not resolved. Germline V gene sequence: CDR1 SSHAT, CDR2 FNYEAQ (reference sequence). Trimming shortened V by 4 bases and J by 0 bases, and 12 bases separated the two germline ends. The CDR3 contains 15 residues. The CDR3 coding sequence is TGTGCCAGCAGCTCCCGTCCCGGGGTGAACACTGAAGCTTTCTTT. This gives the protein CASSSRPGVNTEAFF.

This clonotype has a count of ten or more. CDR3 nucleotides: TGTGCCAGCAGCTTAACGGGACACCTGAGCAATCAGCCCCAGCATTTT. This codes for CASSLTGHLSNQPQHF. The rearrangement uses TRBV7-8 and TRBJ1-5; D is possibly TRBD1 (6 bases). Trimming pared 2 bases from V and 1 base from J, leaving 12 bases between. The V gene's germline CDR1 is SGHVS and CDR2 FQNEAQ. This CDR3 region has 16 residues. Complete variable domain (other parts from reference TRBV7-8 and TRBJ1-5): GAGVSQSPRYKVAKRGQDVALRCDPISGHVSLFWYQQALGQGPEFLTYFQNEAQLDKSGLPSDRFFAERPEGSVSTLKIQRTQQEDSAVYLCASSLTGHLSNQPQHFGDGTRLSIL.

The gene calls are TRBV5-1 and TRBJ1-1; D is unresolved. This CDR3 spans 15 amino acids. Per germline, CDR1 SGHRS and CDR2 YFSETQ. Trimming shortened V by 4 bases and J by 2 bases, and 15 bases separated the two germline ends. The CDR3 DNA reads as TGCGCCAGCAGCACCCGCCCTGACTTCAACACTGAAGCTTTCTTT. Amino acids: CASSTRPDFNTEAFF.

The chain employs TRBV7-2 and TRBJ1-1; no definite D call. The germline V gene encodes CDR1 SGHTA and CDR2 FQGNSA. V was shortened by 5 bases and J by 1 base, with 14 bases between the two germline ends. This CDR3 comprises 15 residues. The CDR3: CASSPPPRQNTEAFF. CDR3 nucleotides: TGTGCCAGCAGCCCCCCCCCCCGACAGAACACTGAAGCTTTCTTT.

A few counts support this clonotype. One end of the junction varies from germline; a read error may be responsible. The V call is TRBV2, the J call TRBJ2-3; 7 nucleotides agree with TRBD1. The CDR3 runs 15 residues. From germline, CDR1 is SNHLY and CDR2 FYNNEI. This CDR3 is CASREDRASTDTQYF. The CDR3 region has the DNA TGTGCCAGCAGGGAAGACAGGGCTAGCACAGATACGCAGTATTTT.

The chain combines TRBV10-3 with TRBJ2-1; perhaps TRBD2 as D (6 bases). V was trimmed by 4 bases and J by 3 bases, leaving 13 bases between them. CDR3 length equals 15 residues. Germline CDR1 and CDR2: ENHRY and SYGVKD. CDR3 sequence reads: CAISAGGTFYNEQFF. The CDR3 DNA sequence: TGTGCCATCAGTGCCGGCGGGACCTTCTACAATGAGCAGTTCTTC.

CDR3 loop: CASSSLPGVPETQYF. The CDR3 DNA sequence: TGTGCCAGCAGCTCCCTACCGGGGGTACCGGAGACCCAGTACTTC. This chain links TRBV7-8 with TRBJ2-5, with D perhaps matching TRBD2 (6 bases). Germline CDR1 is SGHVS and CDR2 is FQNEAQ. The CDR3 extends over 15 amino acids. The V end lost 4 bases, the J end lost 5 bases, and 17 bases lay between the germline ends. The variable domain in full, with the rest retrieved from reference TRBV7-8 and TRBJ2-5, is GAGVSQSPRYKVAKRGQDVALRCDPISGHVSLFWYQQALGQGPEFLTYFQNEAQLDKSGLPSDRFFAERPEGSVSTLKIQRTQQEDSAVYLCASSSLPGVPETQYFGPGTRLLVL.

The chain combines TRBV5-1 with TRBJ2-1; 11 nucleotides agree with TRBD2. The length of the CDR3 is 15 residues. Germline CDR1 SGHRS, CDR2 YFSETQ. Trimming removed 2 bases from V and 7 bases from J; junction bases left unmatched: 5. Here the CDR3 reads CASSFSGGAGNEQFF. The CDR3 nucleotides read TGCGCCAGCAGCTTTAGCGGGGGGGCCGGGAATGAGCAGTTCTTC.

This clonotype showed up just a few times. The chain uses TRBV5-1 and TRBJ2-1, with 7 bases that match TRBD2. CDR1 and CDR2 (germline): SGHRS, YFSETQ. V was clipped by 2 bases and J by 2 bases; unmatched bases: 4. The CDR3 is made up of 15 amino acids. The CDR3 loop is CASSLTSATYNEQFF. DNA of the CDR3: TGCGCCAGCAGCTTAACTAGCGCCACCTACAATGAGCAGTTCTTC.